This T cell receptor (beta chain) is from a study of response to subunit inactivated influenza vaccine. Study results and caveats: Authors suggested each seasonal flu vaccination may recruit only limited numbers of new T cells.

TCRdb itself ran the RT-PCR reads through MiXCR, one entry per CDR3 protein. The sample records about 650,000 distinct CDR3 sequences, about 15% being singletons. This clonotype was picked up many times. The antigen is unknown. The sample was PBMCs from blood, taken roughly 13 days after vaccination. The sequence was collected from a man aged 45-60 years who received an inactivated influenza vaccine.

The CDR3 is CASSRPGTGNTEAFF. CDR3 coding DNA: TGTGCCAGCAGCCGACCCGGGACAGGGAACACTGAAGCTTTCTTT. The chain uses TRBV3-1 and TRBJ1-1; TRBD1 agrees at 8 bases. The CDR3 contains 15 residues. After removal of 4 bases from V and 1 base from J, the junction contained 5 bases not matched to a gene. Germline values: CDR1 LGHDT, CDR2 YNNKEL (reference sequence).